Below, 13 T cell receptor beta chains from the same sample are listed, as sequenced in a study of blood T cell repertoires in COVID-19. Some clones are missing from TCRdb's copy, which holds only in-frame ones; the method was immunoSEQ multiplex PCR. The data hold 250,000 to 300,000 clones, with 83% observed a single time. The specimen was peripheral blood. The source is a man aged 55 to 70 who had recovered from COVID-19.

The chain couples TRBV5-1 to TRBJ2-3; 7 positions match TRBD1. The CDR3 contains 17 residues. Germline CDR1 SGHRS, CDR2 YFSETQ. V shed 2 bases, J shed 6 bases, and the junction held 15 bases outside the gene matches. This chain's CDR3 is CASSLGVDRADRDTQYF. The CDR3 nucleotides read TGCGCCAGCAGCTTAGGGGTCGACAGGGCGGACCGGGATACGCAGTATTTT.

The gene calls are TRBV24-1 and TRBJ2-1; possible D gene TRBD2, 5 bases. CDR3 size: 14 residues. Germline-derived CDR1 and CDR2 are KGHDR and SFDVKD. V was shortened by 9 bases and J by 8 bases, with 19 bases between the two germline ends. This CDR3 is CATLIPLEGDEQFF. CDR3 bases: TGTGCCACCCTTATCCCCTTAGAGGGCGATGAGCAGTTCTTC.

The chain links TRBV9 to TRBJ2-3, with 8 bases matching TRBD1. Germline V gene sequence: CDR1 SGDLS, CDR2 YYNGEE. CDR3 length: 14 residues. V shed 4 bases, J shed 4 bases, and the junction held 5 bases outside the gene matches. This CDR3 reads CASSPRQGPDTQYF. The DNA for the CDR3 is TGTGCCAGCAGCCCCCGACAGGGGCCAGATACGCAGTATTTT.

J is TRBJ1-1 and V is TRBV19; D is uncertain. The CDR3 covers 17 residues. Germline loops: CDR1 LNHDA, CDR2 SQIVND (reference sequence). V gave up 7 bases and J gave up 1 base, with 22 bases separating them. The CDR3: CASKPTFGGQQNTEAFF. The DNA of the CDR3 is TGTGCCAGTAAGCCCACCTTCGGAGGGCAGCAGAACACTGAAGCTTTCTTT. The full variable domain, in which reference TRBV19 and TRBJ1-1 provide the parts outside the CDR3, is DGGITQSPKYLFRKEGQNVTLSCEQNLNHDAMYWYRQDPGQGLRLIYYSQIVNDFQKGDIAEGYSVSREKKESFPLTVTSAQKNPTAFYLCASKPTFGGQQNTEAFFGQGTRLTVV.

This chain connects TRBV19 to TRBJ2-2; TRBD2 matches at 10 bases. The trim removed 4 bases at V and 6 bases at J, leaving 2 bases unmatched. Germline loops: CDR1 LNHDA, CDR2 SQIVND (reference sequence). This CDR3 comprises 14 residues. CDR3 residues: CASSTSGRSGELFF. The CDR3 nucleotides are TGTGCCAGTAGTACTAGCGGGAGATCCGGGGAGCTGTTTTTT.

The genes are TRBV9 and TRBJ2-1; a possible D gene is TRBD2 (5 bases). This CDR3 spans 17 amino acids. The V gene's germline CDR1 is SGDLS and CDR2 YYNGEE. Trimming removed 0 bases at V and 5 bases at J, with 18 bases between. CDR3 residues: CASSVVPLADTNNEQFF. Here the CDR3 DNA reads TGTGCCAGCAGCGTAGTGCCTCTAGCCGACACAAACAATGAGCAGTTCTTC. The variable domain in full, completed from reference TRBV9 and TRBJ2-1, reads DSGVTQTPKHLITATGQRVTLRCSPRSGDLSVYWYQQSLDQGLQFLIQYYNGEERAKGNILERFSAQQFPDLHSELNLSSLELGDSALYFCASSVVPLADTNNEQFFGPGTRLTVL.

The chain uses TRBV5-1 and TRBJ2-1; D is uncertain. Trimming left V 0 bases short and J 9 bases short, with 7 bases between. Germline V gene sequence: CDR1 SGHRS, CDR2 YFSETQ. The CDR3 sequence is 12 residues long. The CDR3 nucleotides read TGCGCCAGCAGCTTGGGAGACATTGAGCAGTTCTTC. The encoded protein is CASSLGDIEQFF.

This clone was seen a few times. The chain has TRBV7-9 and TRBJ2-7, with 8 bases aligning to TRBD2. In germline, CDR1 is SEHNR, CDR2 FQNEAQ (reference sequence). The CDR3 length is 12 residues. The V and J ends lost 6 bases and 2 bases, in that order; junction bases with no gene match: 0. The CDR3 loop is CASRRGAYEQYF. CDR3 coding DNA: TGTGCCAGCAGGCGGGGGGCCTACGAGCAGTACTTC.

The rearrangement joins TRBV30 to TRBJ2-1, with D perhaps matching TRBD1 (7 bases). From germline, CDR1 is GTSNPN and CDR2 SVGIG (reference sequence). The CDR3 contains 13 residues. V dropped 3 bases and J dropped 6 bases, with 12 bases sitting between them. The DNA of the CDR3 is TGTGCCTGGAGAAGACAGGGAGGCAATGAGCAGTTCTTC. Encoded protein: CAWRRQGGNEQFF.

This clone has a handful of counts. This sequence joins TRBV7-9 and TRBJ2-1; 10 bases fit TRBD1. This CDR3 is built from 15 residues. Germline V gene sequence: CDR1 SEHNR, CDR2 FQNEAQ (reference sequence). J lost 5 bases, V lost 3 bases, and 4 bases had no gene match. Here the CDR3 DNA reads TGTGCCAGCAGCTTCCGACAGGGGGCACACAATGAGCAGTTCTTC. Residues: CASSFRQGAHNEQFF.

This clone was observed a handful of times. The rearrangement links TRBV5-1 to TRBJ2-1; 7 nucleotides agree with TRBD2. J was trimmed by 7 bases and V by 4 bases; bases with no gene match: 26. Germline V gene data show CDR1 as SGHRS and CDR2 as YFSETQ. This CDR3 comprises 20 residues. The CDR3 is CASSRGSAGQRVGVRNEQFF. CDR3 bases: TGCGCCAGCAGCCGCGGGTCAGCGGGGCAGCGGGTGGGGGTTCGGAATGAGCAGTTCTTC.

The chain employs TRBV12-3 or TRBV12-4 and TRBJ2-7; TRBD1 matches 8 bases. The CDR3 runs 12 residues. Trimming took 6 bases from V and 10 from J; bases not matched to a gene: 8. Written as DNA, the CDR3 is TGTGCCAGCAGGCTGACCGGACAGGGACAGTACTTC. It yields the protein CASRLTGQGQYF.

The chain has TRBV9 and TRBJ2-1; TRBD2 aligns across 12 bases. With V trimmed by 3 bases and J by 8 bases, 6 bases remained unmatched. Germline V gene sequence: CDR1 SGDLS, CDR2 YYNGEE. The CDR3 runs 15 residues. CDR3 DNA sequence: TGTGCCAGCAGCGAAAGACTAGCGGGAGTTGATGAGCAGTTCTTC. This encodes CASSERLAGVDEQFF.